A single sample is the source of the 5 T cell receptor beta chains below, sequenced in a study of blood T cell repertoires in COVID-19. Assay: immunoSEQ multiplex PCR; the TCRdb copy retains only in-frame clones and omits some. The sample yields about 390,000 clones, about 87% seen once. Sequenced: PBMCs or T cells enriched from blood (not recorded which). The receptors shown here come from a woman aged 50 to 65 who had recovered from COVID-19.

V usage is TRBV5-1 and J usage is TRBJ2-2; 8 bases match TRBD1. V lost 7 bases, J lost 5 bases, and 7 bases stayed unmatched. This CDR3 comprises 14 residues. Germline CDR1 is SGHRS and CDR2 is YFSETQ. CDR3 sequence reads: CASVQGVGTGELFF. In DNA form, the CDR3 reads TGCGCCAGCGTACAGGGGGTCGGGACCGGGGAGCTGTTTTTT.

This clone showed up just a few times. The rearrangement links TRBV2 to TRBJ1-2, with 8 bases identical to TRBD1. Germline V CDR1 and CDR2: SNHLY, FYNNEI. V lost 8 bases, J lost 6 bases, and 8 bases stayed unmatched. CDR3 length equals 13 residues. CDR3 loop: CASQDRGRDGYTF. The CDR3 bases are TGTGCCAGCCAAGACAGGGGCAGGGATGGCTACACCTTC.

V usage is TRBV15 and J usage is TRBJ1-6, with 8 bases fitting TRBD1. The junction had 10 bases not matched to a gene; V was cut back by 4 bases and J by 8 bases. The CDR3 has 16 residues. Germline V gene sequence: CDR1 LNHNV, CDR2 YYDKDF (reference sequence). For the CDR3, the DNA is TGTGCCACCAGCAAAAAGGGACAGGCGAGATATTCACCCCTCCACTTT. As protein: CATSKKGQARYSPLHF.

The DNA of the CDR3 is TGCAGCGCGTGGGGACAGGGTCATCAAGAGACCCAGTACTTC. Amino acid sequence: CSAWGQGHQETQYF. V usage is TRBV29-1 and J usage is TRBJ2-5, with 9 bases identical to TRBD1. CDR3 length: 14 residues. The germline V gene has CDR1 SQVTM and CDR2 ANQGSEA. J gave up 2 bases and V 7 bases, and 8 bases lay outside the gene matches. The whole variable domain, filled in from reference TRBV29-1 and TRBJ2-5, reads SAVISQKPSRDICQRGTSLTIQCQVDSQVTMMFWYRQQPGQSLTLIATANQGSEATYESGFVIDKFPISRPNLTFSTLTVSNMSPEDSSIYLCSAWGQGHQETQYFGPGTRLLVL.

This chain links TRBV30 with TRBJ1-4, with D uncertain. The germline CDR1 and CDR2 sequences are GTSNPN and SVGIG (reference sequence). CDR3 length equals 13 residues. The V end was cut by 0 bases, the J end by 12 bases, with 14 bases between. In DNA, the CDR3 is TGTGCCTGGAGTGTAGGTTTTAGGAGTGAACTGTTTTTT. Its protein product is CAWSVGFRSELFF.